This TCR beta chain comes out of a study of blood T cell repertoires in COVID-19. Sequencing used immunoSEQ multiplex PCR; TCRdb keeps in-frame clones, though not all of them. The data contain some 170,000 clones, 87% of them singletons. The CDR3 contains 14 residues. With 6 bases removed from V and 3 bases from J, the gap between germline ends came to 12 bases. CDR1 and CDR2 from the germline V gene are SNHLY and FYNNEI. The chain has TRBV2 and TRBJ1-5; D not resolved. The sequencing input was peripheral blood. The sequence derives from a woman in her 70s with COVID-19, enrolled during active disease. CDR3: CASRTAGNNQPQHF. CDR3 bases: TGTGCCAGCAGAACCGCCGGGAACAATCAGCCCCAGCATTTT. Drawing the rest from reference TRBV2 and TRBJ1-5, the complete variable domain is EPEVTQTPSHQVTQMGQEVILRCVPISNHLYFYWYRQILGQKVEFLVSFYNNEISEKSEIFDDQFSVERPDGSNFTLKIRSTKLEDSAMYFCASRTAGNNQPQHFGDGTRLSIL.